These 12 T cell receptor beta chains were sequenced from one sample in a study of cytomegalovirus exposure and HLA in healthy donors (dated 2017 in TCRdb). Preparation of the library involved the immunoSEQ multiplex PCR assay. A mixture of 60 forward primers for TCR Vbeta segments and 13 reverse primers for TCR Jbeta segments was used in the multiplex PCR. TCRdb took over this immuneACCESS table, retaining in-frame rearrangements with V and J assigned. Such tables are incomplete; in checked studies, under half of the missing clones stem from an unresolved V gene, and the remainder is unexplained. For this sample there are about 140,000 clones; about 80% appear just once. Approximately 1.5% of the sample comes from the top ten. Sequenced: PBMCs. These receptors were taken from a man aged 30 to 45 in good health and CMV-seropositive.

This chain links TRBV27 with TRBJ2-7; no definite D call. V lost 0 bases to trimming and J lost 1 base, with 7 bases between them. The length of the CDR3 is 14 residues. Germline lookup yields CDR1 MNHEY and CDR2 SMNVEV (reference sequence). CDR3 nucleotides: TGTGCCAGCAGTTTATCCCCAGTTTCCTACGAGCAGTACTTC. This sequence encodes CASSLSPVSYEQYF.

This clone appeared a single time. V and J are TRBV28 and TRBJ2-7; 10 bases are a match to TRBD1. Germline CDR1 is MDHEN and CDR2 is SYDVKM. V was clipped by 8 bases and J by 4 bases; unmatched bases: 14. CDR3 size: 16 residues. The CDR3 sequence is CASQLLSGTGVYEQYF. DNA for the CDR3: TGTGCCAGCCAACTCCTTTCCGGGACAGGGGTATACGAGCAGTACTTC.

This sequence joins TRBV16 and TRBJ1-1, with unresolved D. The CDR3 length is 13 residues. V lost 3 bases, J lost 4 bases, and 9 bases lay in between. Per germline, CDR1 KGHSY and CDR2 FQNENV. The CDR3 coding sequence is TGTGCCAGCAGCCAGGAGAGGGTCACTGAAGCTTTCTTT. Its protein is CASSQERVTEAFF.

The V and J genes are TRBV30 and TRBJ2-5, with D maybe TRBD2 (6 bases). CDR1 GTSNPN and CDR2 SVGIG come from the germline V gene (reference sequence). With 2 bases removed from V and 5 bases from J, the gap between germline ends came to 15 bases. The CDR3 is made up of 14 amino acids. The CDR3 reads CAWSTQGGGETQYF. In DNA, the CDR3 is TGTGCCTGGAGTACCCAAGGCGGAGGGGAGACCCAGTACTTC.

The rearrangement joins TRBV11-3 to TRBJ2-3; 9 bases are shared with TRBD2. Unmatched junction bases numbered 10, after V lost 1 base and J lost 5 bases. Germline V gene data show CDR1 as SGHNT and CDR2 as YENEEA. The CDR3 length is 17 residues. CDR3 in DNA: TGTGCCAGCAGCTTAGCCGCTAGCGGGACGGCCGGAGATACGCAGTATTTT. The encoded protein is CASSLAASGTAGDTQYF.

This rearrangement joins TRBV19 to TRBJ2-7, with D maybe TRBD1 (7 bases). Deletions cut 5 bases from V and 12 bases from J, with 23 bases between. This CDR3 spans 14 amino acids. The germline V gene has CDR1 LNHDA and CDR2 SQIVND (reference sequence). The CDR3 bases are TGTGCCAGTAGTCCGACAGGGATGGAGGGTAAGCTGTACTTC. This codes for CASSPTGMEGKLYF.

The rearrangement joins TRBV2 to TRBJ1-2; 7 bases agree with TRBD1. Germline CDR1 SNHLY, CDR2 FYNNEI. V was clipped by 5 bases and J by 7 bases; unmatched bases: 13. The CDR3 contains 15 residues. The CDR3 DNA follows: TGTGCCAGCAGTAAACAGGGGACCAAGCCCTCTGGCTACACCTTC. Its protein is CASSKQGTKPSGYTF.

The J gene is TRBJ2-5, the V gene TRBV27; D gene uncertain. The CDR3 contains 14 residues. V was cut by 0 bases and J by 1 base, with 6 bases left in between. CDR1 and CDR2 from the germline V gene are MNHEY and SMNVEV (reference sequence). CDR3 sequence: CASSLSGFQETQYF. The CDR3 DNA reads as TGTGCCAGCAGTTTATCCGGGTTCCAAGAGACCCAGTACTTC.

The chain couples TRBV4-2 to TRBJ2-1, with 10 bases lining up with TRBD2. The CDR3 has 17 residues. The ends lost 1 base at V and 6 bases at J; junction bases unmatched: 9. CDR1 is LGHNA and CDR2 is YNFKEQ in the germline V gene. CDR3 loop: CASSQGLGAGGRNEQFF. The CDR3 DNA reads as TGTGCCAGCAGCCAAGGGCTGGGAGCGGGAGGGCGCAATGAGCAGTTCTTC.

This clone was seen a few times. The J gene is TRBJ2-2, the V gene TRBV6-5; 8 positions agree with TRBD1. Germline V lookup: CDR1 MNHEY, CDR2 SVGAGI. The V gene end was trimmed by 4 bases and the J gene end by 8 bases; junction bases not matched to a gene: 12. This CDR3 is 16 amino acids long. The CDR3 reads CASSFDRTGLRGELFF. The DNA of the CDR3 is TGTGCCAGCAGTTTCGACCGGACAGGGTTAAGGGGGGAGCTGTTTTTT.

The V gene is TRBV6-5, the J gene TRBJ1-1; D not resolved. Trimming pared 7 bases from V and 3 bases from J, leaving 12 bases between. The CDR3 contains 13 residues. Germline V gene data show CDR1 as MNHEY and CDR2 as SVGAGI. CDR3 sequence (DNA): TGTGCCAGCAACCGCTACGTGGACACTGAAGCTTTCTTT. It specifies CASNRYVDTEAFF.

As DNA, the CDR3 is TGTGCCAGTAGTATCTCACAGGGAAACTACGAGCAGTACTTC. Protein product: CASSISQGNYEQYF. The chain is built from TRBV19 and TRBJ2-5; tentatively, D is TRBD1 (6 bases). The better agreement between TRBJ2-7 and the DNA end casts doubt on the J call. Germline lookup yields CDR1 LNHDA and CDR2 SQIVND (reference sequence). This CDR3 is 14 amino acids long.